The 2 T cell receptor beta chains reported below all come from one sample, sequenced in a study of T cell changes during pregnancy in multiple sclerosis. Measured with immunoSEQ multiplex PCR; TCRdb has only the in-frame clones, and not every one. This sample has 45,000 to 55,000 clones, with around 93% found just once. Sequenced here: peripheral blood, sampled in the third trimester of pregnancy. These receptors were taken from a female donor with multiple sclerosis, enrolled in a pregnancy study.

This clone was detected only once. The chain uses TRBV5-8 and TRBJ2-7; 8 nucleotides match TRBD2. The CDR3 covers 17 residues. CDR1 SGHTS and CDR2 YDEGEE come from the germline V gene. Losses at the gene ends were 2 bases for V and 1 base for J; bases not matched to a gene: 11. The CDR3 here is CASSFNPGGGMSYEQYF. The CDR3 DNA reads TGTGCCAGCAGCTTCAACCCCGGGGGGGGGATGTCCTACGAGCAGTACTTC.

About this clone: The junction does not match germline at one end; this may be a read error. The rearrangement uses TRBV30 and TRBJ1-6; the match to TRBD1 covers 10 bases. This CDR3 spans 18 amino acids. Germline V gene data show CDR1 as GTSNPN and CDR2 as SVGIG (reference sequence). As DNA, the CDR3 is TGTGCCTGCCCCCTACTGACGGACAGGGGGTCCTTTAATTCACCCCTCCACTTT. Protein: CACPLLTDRGSFNSPLHF.